This entry is about one T cell receptor beta chain. The antigen remains undetermined. The source of the sample is a study of CD8 T cells in ankylosing spondylitis. General study findings and limits: Before this, some motif variants had been reported in reactive arthritis synovial fluid and blood.

From the 5' RACE reads, TCRdb called clonotypes with MiXCR, one entry per CDR3 protein. This table holds 380,000 or so distinct CDR3 sequences, about 20% found once. The source is a male donor with ankylosing spondylitis or in good health (not recorded which). The specimen sequenced was blood, either unsorted or a sorted T cell fraction (not recorded which).

CDR3 sequence reads: CSARVSPMGHNEQFF. The CDR3 region has the DNA TGCAGTGCTAGGGTCTCCCCTATGGGGCACAATGAGCAGTTCTTC. V is TRBV20-1 and J is TRBJ2-1; D perhaps matches TRBD1 (5 bases). Trimming pared 3 bases from V and 5 bases from J, leaving 17 bases between. Germline CDR1 is DFQATT and CDR2 is SNEGSKA (reference sequence). The CDR3 totals 15 residues.